The sample holds a few counts of the clone carrying this T cell receptor (beta chain). Its antigen is undetermined. A second PCR of about 7 to 12 cycles used a sample-barcoded 5' primer and a J-beta primer mix. TCRdb passed the 5' RACE reads through MiXCR, listing each CDR3 protein once. The sample has 800,000 to 1,000,000 distinct CDR3 sequences; 48% are singletons. This specimen comes from a study of blood T cells in healthy people across ages. General study findings and limits: The percentage of naive T cells correlated strongly with TCR beta diversity.

The total RNA that was extracted per sample amounted to at least 6 micrograms. This receptor was taken from a man under 40 in good health. Sequencing used blood.

The CDR3 DNA follows: TGTGCCATCAGTGAGTCGACTAGCGGAGTTTCAGATACGCAGTATTTT. Protein sequence: CAISESTSGVSDTQYF. This chain links TRBV10-3 with TRBJ2-3, with TRBD2 identical over 9 bases. The CDR3 spans 16 residues. CDR1 and CDR2 from the germline V gene are ENHRY and SYGVKD. Unmatched junction bases numbered 5, after V lost 0 bases and J lost 4 bases.